This T cell receptor (beta chain) was retrieved from a study of beta chain features in type 1 diabetes. Study-level background: When patients were set against healthy donors, age, gender and cell yields were similar. Researchers looked at some 99 million sorted cells across all samples.

General study findings and limits: Insertions at VDJ junctions were less frequent in type 1 diabetes patients. These patients also deleted more nucleotides at the same junctions.

Unmatched junction bases numbered 3, after V lost 8 bases and J lost 3 bases. The CDR3 contains 12 residues. Germline V gene sequence: CDR1 SNHLY, CDR2 FYNNEI. With respect to this clone: Antigen unknown.

Reverse transcription of all isolated RNA meant that expressed TCRB transcripts were sequenced. The table came from immunoSEQ multiplex PCR; TCRdb's copy has only in-frame clones and leaves some out. The table records around 340,000 clones, 15% to 20% of them present only once. A sort by CD45RO/CCR7/CD25/CD127/CD95/CD27 yielded CD4+ naive, central memory, regulatory and stem cell-like memory cells. The sequence was collected from a woman under 30 in good health. The sample taken for sequencing was naive CD4+ T cells from blood. The chain is built from TRBV2 and TRBJ2-7; 8 bases fit TRBD1. The CDR3 reads CASRDRYYEQYF. Here the CDR3 DNA reads TGTGCCAGCCGGGACAGGTACTACGAGCAGTACTTC.